The TCR beta chain described here comes from a study of blood T cell repertoires in COVID-19. The wider study: Donors in the United States, Italy and Spain gave samples during acute or convalescent COVID-19.

Clones were sequenced by immunoSEQ multiplex PCR, and TCRdb holds only the in-frame ones, with some missing. The sample records approximately 380,000 clones, more than 85% being singletons. Germline V gene lookup returns CDR1 KGHSH and CDR2 LQKENI. The CDR3 totals 14 residues. V was cut by 3 bases and J by 1 base, with 4 bases left in between. The sample was PBMCs or T cells enriched from blood (not recorded which). This chain connects TRBV18 to TRBJ2-6; D gene unclear. The sequence was collected from a woman aged 35 to 49 who had been exposed to COVID-19. Here the CDR3 DNA reads TGTGCCAGCTCACCCATTTCTGGGGCCAACGTCCTGACTTTC. This translates into CASSPISGANVLTF.